The 27 T cell receptor beta chains below were found in one sample sequenced in a study of shared clonotypes between healthy human individuals. Here immunoSEQ multiplex PCR was the method, and the copy in TCRdb shows in-frame clones only, minus some. This sample yields about 2.4 million clones, of which 80% to 95% are seen a single time; around 0.4% belongs to the top ten. The sample taken for sequencing was naive CD4+ T cells from PBMCs. Described subset: CD45RA+ positively selected. The receptors were gathered from a man between 18 and 35 years old in good health. Some clones in this sample may be carry-over from other donors' samples.

The rearrangement links TRBV28 to TRBJ1-2; the match to TRBD1 covers 12 bases. J was trimmed by 8 bases and V by 6 bases; bases with no gene match: 7. The CDR3 totals 14 residues. The germline CDR1 and CDR2 sequences are MDHEN and SYDVKM. The CDR3 spells CASREGQGARGYTF. CDR3 nucleotides: TGTGCCAGCAGGGAGGGACAGGGGGCCCGAGGCTACACCTTC.

The chain's CDR3 is CVRSLNGSYGYTF. The DNA for the CDR3 is TGTGTCAGAAGCTTAAACGGTTCCTATGGCTACACCTTC. The V gene is TRBV7-5, the J gene TRBJ1-2. TRBV7-5 is a pseudogene locus. The CDR3 runs to 13 residues.

There are a few counts of this clone. The CDR3 region has the DNA TGTGCCAGCAGCCCCGGGGGCCCAGGGCCCGGGGAGCTGTTTTTT. Translation gives CASSPGGPGPGELFF. The rearrangement links TRBV5-4 to TRBJ2-2; D might be TRBD1 or TRBD2, each matching 6 bases. Trimming stripped 4 bases from V and 6 bases from J, with 16 bases between. From germline, CDR1 is SGHNT and CDR2 YYREEE (reference sequence). The CDR3 is 15 residues long. The complete variable domain, with remaining parts taken from reference TRBV5-4 and TRBJ2-2, reads ETGVTQSPTHLIKTRGQQVTLRCSSQSGHNTVSWYQQALGQGPQFIFQYYREEENGRGNFPPRFSGLQFPNYSSELNVNALELDDSALYLCASSPGGPGPGELFFGEGSRLTVL.

Regarding this clone: Other DNA sequences in the sample encode the same CDR3. This chain uses TRBV2 with TRBJ1-6; a weak D match, TRBD1 (5 bases). CDR3 length: 13 amino acids. Per germline, CDR1 SNHLY and CDR2 FYNNEI. V shed 2 bases and J shed 10 bases, with 9 bases lying between them. The CDR3 loop reads CASSERGNSPLHF. As DNA, the CDR3 is TGTGCCAGCAGTGAACGGGGCAACTCACCCCTCCACTTT.

The chain uses TRBV27 and TRBJ2-3; 7 bases agree with TRBD2. The CDR3 length is 16 residues. The V segment lost 5 bases and the J segment 2 bases; nucleotides outside the gene matches: 10. Germline V gives CDR1 MNHEY, CDR2 SMNVEV (reference sequence). This CDR3 reads CASSKSGTINTDTQYF. The DNA of the CDR3 is TGTGCCAGCAGTAAGAGCGGGACTATAAACACAGATACGCAGTATTTT.

The CDR3: CASSLRAFDEQFF. CDR3 sequence (DNA): TGCGCCAGCAGCCTCAGGGCGTTCGACGAGCAGTTCTTC. The J gene is TRBJ2-1, the V gene TRBV5-1; D is possibly TRBD1 (5 bases). Trimming pared 4 bases from V and 10 bases from J, leaving 15 bases between. The CDR3 has 13 amino acids. Germline V lookup: CDR1 SGHRS, CDR2 YFSETQ.

The CDR3 DNA is TGTGCCAGCAGTGAACTGTGGGCGGGAGTTTCCTACAATGAGCAGTTCTTC. Translating gives CASSELWAGVSYNEQFF. The chain is built from TRBV6-1 and TRBJ2-1; TRBD2 aligns across 7 bases. V lost 2 bases, J lost 1 base, and 8 bases stayed unmatched. Germline V gene sequence: CDR1 MNHNS, CDR2 SASEGT. CDR3 length: 17 amino acids.

The chain recombines TRBV7-2 with TRBJ1-5, with 10 nucleotides matching TRBD1. The germline V gene has CDR1 SGHTA and CDR2 FQGNSA. The ends lost 5 bases at V and 3 bases at J; junction bases unmatched: 4. The CDR3 is 15 residues long. The CDR3 DNA sequence: TGTGCCAGCAGCCCCGGGACAGGGGACAATCAGCCCCAGCATTTT. This codes for CASSPGTGDNQPQHF.

V and J are TRBV2 and TRBJ1-3; D is undetermined. Trimming pared 4 bases from V and 0 bases from J, leaving 7 bases between. Germline V CDR1 and CDR2: SNHLY, FYNNEI. This CDR3 region has 14 residues. CDR3 bases: TGTGCCAGCAGTGCTACTAACTCTGGAAACACCATATATTTT. Amino acids: CASSATNSGNTIYF.

V usage is TRBV25-1 and J usage is TRBJ2-5; D possibly corresponds to TRBD1 (7 bases). V lost 3 bases and J lost 5, with 13 bases in between. The CDR3 loop spans 14 amino acids. Germline V lookup: CDR1 MGHDK, CDR2 SYGVNS. Here the CDR3 DNA reads TGTGCCAGCAGTGACCAGGGGGGTGCTGAGACCCAGTACTTC. Amino acid sequence: CASSDQGGAETQYF. Variable domain in full (rest from reference TRBV25-1 and TRBJ2-5): EADIYQTPRYLVIGTGKKITLECSQTMGHDKMYWYQQDPGMELHLIHYSYGVNSTEKGDLSSESTVSRIRTEHFPLTLESARPSHTSQYLCASSDQGGAETQYFGPGTRLLVL.

Here the CDR3 reads CAISPLAGTYNEQFF. In nucleotides, the CDR3 is TGTGCCATCTCTCCCCTAGCGGGGACGTACAATGAGCAGTTCTTC. The chain is built from TRBV10-3 and TRBJ2-1; the match to TRBD2 covers 9 bases. V dropped 8 bases and J dropped 4; count of bases not matched to a gene: 9. Germline CDR1 and CDR2: ENHRY and SYGVKD. The CDR3 runs 15 residues.

The chain uses TRBV11-2 and TRBJ2-5; 13 nucleotides align to TRBD2. Germline CDR1 and CDR2: SGHAT and FQNNGV. The CDR3 contains 15 residues. Trimming cost V 7 bases and J 7 bases; bases outside gene matches: 9. In DNA form, the CDR3 reads TGTGCCAGCACCTGGACTAGCGGGAGTTGGGGGACCCAGTACTTC. Its protein is CASTWTSGSWGTQYF.

The DNA of the CDR3 is TGCGCCAGCAGCAACGGACACCCCGGGGAGCTGTTTTTT. Its translation: CASSNGHPGELFF. The gene calls are TRBV5-1 and TRBJ2-2, with D maybe TRBD1 (5 bases). Between the trimmed V and J ends, which lost 4 bases and 6 bases, there was a span of 10 bases. Looked up from germline, CDR1 is SGHRS and CDR2 is YFSETQ. The CDR3 sequence is 13 residues long.

The chain joins TRBV2 to TRBJ1-5, with D perhaps matching TRBD1 (5 bases). CDR3 length equals 18 residues. The V gene lost 7 bases and the J gene lost 0 bases, with 22 bases spanning the gap. Germline V lookup: CDR1 SNHLY, CDR2 FYNNEI. The DNA of the CDR3 is TGTGCCAGCACGTTTTTGGGGGGTGCACAAAGTAGCAATCAGCCCCAGCATTTT. Protein: CASTFLGGAQSSNQPQHF.

V gene TRBV29-1 combines with J gene TRBJ2-5; maybe TRBD1 (5 bases). Germline lookup yields CDR1 SQVTM and CDR2 ANQGSEA. Between the trimmed V and J ends, which lost 4 bases and 4 bases, there was a span of 13 bases. The length of the CDR3 is 13 residues. CDR3 region: CSVAFRQGETQYF. The CDR3 nucleotides are TGCAGCGTTGCCTTTAGGCAGGGAGAGACCCAGTACTTC.

V gene TRBV5-4 combines with J gene TRBJ1-5; no firm D call. The V end was cut by 4 bases, the J end by 0 bases, with 5 bases between. The CDR3 consists of 13 residues. Germline V gene data show CDR1 as SGHNT and CDR2 as YYREEE (reference sequence). CDR3 nucleotides: TGTGCCAGCAGCACTGATAGCAATCAGCCCCAGCATTTT. Protein sequence: CASSTDSNQPQHF.

J is TRBJ1-4 and V is TRBV5-1, with unresolved D. V lost 2 bases, J lost 8 bases, and 13 bases lay in between. Germline lookup yields CDR1 SGHRS and CDR2 YFSETQ. This CDR3 is 14 amino acids long. The CDR3 here is CASSFGTAYEKLFF. CDR3 DNA sequence: TGCGCCAGCAGCTTTGGAACAGCTTACGAAAAACTGTTTTTT. Full variable domain (missing parts from reference TRBV5-1 and TRBJ1-4): KAGVTQTPRYLIKTRGQQVTLSCSPISGHRSVSWYQQTPGQGLQFLFEYFSETQRNKGNFPGRFSGRQFSNSRSEMNVSTLELGDSALYLCASSFGTAYEKLFFGSGTQLSVL.

J is TRBJ2-3 and V is TRBV6-6; D assignment may be TRBD1 or TRBD2 (5 bases each). The CDR3 totals 13 residues. V lost 11 bases, J lost 2 bases, and 14 bases lay in between. The germline V gene has CDR1 MNHNY and CDR2 SVGAGI (reference sequence). The CDR3 here is CAGKRDPTDTQYF. The DNA of the CDR3 is TGTGCCGGAAAACGGGACCCCACAGATACGCAGTATTTT.

The V and J genes are TRBV10-3 and TRBJ1-2; D gene unclear. The CDR3 is made up of 16 amino acids. V lost 0 bases to trimming and J lost 0 bases, with 11 bases between them. The germline V gene has CDR1 ENHRY and CDR2 SYGVKD. CDR3 loop: CAISESSRPTNYGYTF. The CDR3 coding sequence is TGTGCCATCAGTGAGTCATCACGCCCAACTAACTATGGCTACACCTTC.

The V gene is TRBV6-4, the J gene TRBJ2-2; 7 nucleotides agree with TRBD1. CDR1 MRHNA and CDR2 SNTAGT come from the germline V gene. The CDR3 sequence is 18 residues long. The trim removed 1 base at V and 1 base at J, leaving 9 bases unmatched. The CDR3 is CASSDLGGSNLNTGELFF. The CDR3 DNA sequence: TGTGCCAGCAGTGACTTAGGGGGCAGTAATTTGAACACCGGGGAGCTGTTTTTT.

This clone was detected only once. The rearrangement links TRBV28 to TRBJ2-5; D perhaps matches TRBD2 (6 bases). The germline CDR1 and CDR2 sequences are MDHEN and SYDVKM. The CDR3 totals 14 residues. With 5 bases removed from V and 11 bases from J, the gap between germline ends came to 21 bases. CDR3 in amino acids: CASSTLRGWREQYF. The CDR3 nucleotides read TGTGCCAGCAGTACCCTGCGGGGTTGGAGGGAGCAGTACTTC.

The chain couples TRBV5-8 to TRBJ2-1, with D possibly being TRBD1 (5 bases). The germline CDR1 and CDR2 sequences are SGHTS and YDEGEE. V lost 3 bases and J lost 2, with 12 bases in between. CDR3 length: 15 residues. The CDR3 is CASSSGWTTYNEQFF. The CDR3 region has the DNA TGTGCCAGCAGCTCGGGTTGGACAACCTACAATGAGCAGTTCTTC.

V usage is TRBV7-8 and J usage is TRBJ2-7, with a tentative D call TRBD2 (5 bases). CDR1 is SGHVS and CDR2 is FQNEAQ in the germline V gene. This CDR3 comprises 14 residues. Trimming took off 5 bases at V and 5 bases at J, with 16 bases between the two ends. This CDR3 reads CASSPDGHGNEQYF. CDR3 in DNA: TGTGCCAGCAGCCCAGACGGGCACGGGAACGAGCAGTACTTC.

The V call is TRBV4-3, the J call TRBJ2-3, with TRBD2 identical over 9 bases. V shed 4 bases, J shed 1 base, and the junction held 6 bases outside the gene matches. Germline loops: CDR1 LGHNA, CDR2 YSLEER. The CDR3 runs 16 residues. The CDR3 is CASSPKTSGGTDTQYF. CDR3 coding DNA: TGCGCCAGCAGCCCGAAGACTAGCGGAGGCACAGATACGCAGTATTTT.

Turning to this clone: Other DNA sequences of this sample code for an identical CDR3. The rearrangement links TRBV9 to TRBJ2-1; TRBD1 agrees at 8 bases. CDR1 is SGDLS and CDR2 is YYNGEE in the germline V gene. V lost 3 bases to trimming and J lost 3 bases; unmatched junction nucleotides: 5. CDR3 size: 15 residues. The CDR3 nucleotides read TGTGCCAGCAGCGGCCGGGACAGGAGCTACAATGAGCAGTTCTTC. Translated, it gives CASSGRDRSYNEQFF.

V usage is TRBV9 and J usage is TRBJ2-3; 9 nucleotides agree with TRBD2. V shed 0 bases, J shed 2 bases, and the junction held 7 bases outside the gene matches. CDR3 size: 17 residues. Germline-derived CDR1 and CDR2 are SGDLS and YYNGEE. This CDR3 reads CASSVEASGIVTDTQYF. CDR3 nucleotides: TGTGCCAGCAGCGTAGAGGCTAGCGGGATTGTCACAGATACGCAGTATTTT.

J is TRBJ2-6 and V is TRBV29-1, with D hard to call. Trimming removed 5 bases at V and 0 bases at J, with 5 bases between. From germline, CDR1 is SQVTM and CDR2 ANQGSEA. This CDR3 has 13 residues. The CDR3 nucleotides are TGCAGCGTTCGCCTCTCTGGGGCCAACGTCCTGACTTTC. It encodes CSVRLSGANVLTF.